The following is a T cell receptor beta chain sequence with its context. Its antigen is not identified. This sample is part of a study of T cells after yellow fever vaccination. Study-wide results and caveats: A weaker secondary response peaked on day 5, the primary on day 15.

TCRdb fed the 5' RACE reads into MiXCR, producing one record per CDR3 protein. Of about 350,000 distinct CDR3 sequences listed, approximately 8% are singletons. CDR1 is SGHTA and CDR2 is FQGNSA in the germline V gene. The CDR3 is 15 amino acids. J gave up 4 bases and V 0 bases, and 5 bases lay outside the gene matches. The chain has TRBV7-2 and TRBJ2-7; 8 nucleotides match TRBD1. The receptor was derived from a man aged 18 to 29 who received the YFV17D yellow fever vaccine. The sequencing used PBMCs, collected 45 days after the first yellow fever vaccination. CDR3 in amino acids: CASSLAGRQGYEQYV. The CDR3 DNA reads TGTGCCAGCAGCTTAGCGGGGAGACAGGGGTACGAGCAGTACGTC.